Listed here are 22 T cell receptor beta chains from one sample, sequenced in a study of blood T cell repertoires in COVID-19. Sequenced by immunoSEQ multiplex PCR; TCRdb stores in-frame clones only, minus some. The sample yields 140,000 to 150,000 clones, over 70% seen once. The sample consisted of peripheral blood. The receptors shown here come from a woman aged 55-69 years with acute or convalescent COVID-19.

The V gene is TRBV5-6, the J gene TRBJ2-5, with 8 nucleotides matching TRBD2. Germline V gene sequence: CDR1 SGHDT, CDR2 YYEEEE. The CDR3 contains 19 residues. V shed 0 bases, J shed 4 bases, and the junction held 17 bases outside the gene matches. The CDR3 region is CASSLGSGKAAWFRETQYF. The CDR3 coding sequence is TGTGCCAGCAGCTTGGGTAGCGGGAAAGCAGCGTGGTTTAGAGAGACCCAGTACTTC. Based on the CDR3 plus reference TRBV5-6 and TRBJ2-5, the full variable domain is DAGVTQSPTHLIKTRGQQVTLRCSPKSGHDTVSWYQQALGQGPQFIFQYYEEEERQRGNFPDRFSGHQFPNYSSELNVNALLLGDSALYLCASSLGSGKAAWFRETQYFGPGTRLLVL.

The V gene is TRBV11-2, the J gene TRBJ2-1, with D possibly being TRBD1 (7 bases). CDR1 SGHAT and CDR2 FQNNGV come from the germline V gene. Trimming removed 5 bases at V and 4 bases at J, with 15 bases between. The length of the CDR3 is 15 residues. The CDR3 loop reads CASSLSTGTYNEQFF. The CDR3 DNA reads as TGTGCCAGCAGCCTCTCGACAGGGACTTACAATGAGCAGTTCTTC. Filled out from reference TRBV11-2 and TRBJ2-1, the complete variable domain reads EAGVAQSPRYKIIEKRQSVAFWCNPISGHATLYWYQQILGQGPKLLIQFQNNGVVDDSQLPKDRFSAERLKGVDSTLKIQPAKLEDSAVYLCASSLSTGTYNEQFFGPGTRLTVL.

This rearrangement joins TRBV30 to TRBJ2-3, with 7 nucleotides matching TRBD2. The CDR3 extends over 14 amino acids. The germline V gene has CDR1 GTSNPN and CDR2 SVGIG (reference sequence). Trimming at V came to 3 bases and at J to 1 base, leaving 4 bases not matched to a gene. CDR3 sequence: CAWRSGIGTDTQYF. The CDR3 DNA sequence: TGTGCCTGGAGAAGCGGGATAGGCACAGATACGCAGTATTTT.

The chain combines TRBV5-6 with TRBJ2-5, with TRBD2 identical over 7 bases. This CDR3 has 15 residues. With 2 bases clipped from V and 2 bases from J, the junction kept 6 bases outside the gene matches. Germline-derived CDR1 and CDR2 are SGHDT and YYEEEE. CDR3 nucleotides: TGTGCCAGCAGCTTAGGCCTAGCGGATCAAGAGACCCAGTACTTC. The encoded protein is CASSLGLADQETQYF.

J is TRBJ2-1 and V is TRBV10-3, with 8 bases aligning to TRBD2. Germline CDR1 and CDR2: ENHRY and SYGVKD. This CDR3 region has 12 residues. Unmatched junction bases numbered 5, after V lost 10 bases and J lost 6 bases. CDR3 nucleotides: TGTGCCACTGCGGGAGGCGTCAATGAGCAGTTCTTC. This translates into CATAGGVNEQFF.

The chain joins TRBV3-1 (or the pseudogene TRBV3-2) to TRBJ1-2, with 9 nucleotides matching TRBD1. Losses at the gene ends were 5 bases for V and 6 bases for J; bases not matched to a gene: 10. CDR3 size: 15 residues. Germline-derived CDR1 and CDR2 are LGHDT and YNNKEL (reference sequence). The CDR3 DNA sequence: TGTGCCAGCAGCGATTGGACAGGGGACGGGCATGGCTACACCTTC. Its translation: CASSDWTGDGHGYTF.

The V and J genes are TRBV6-6 and TRBJ2-5, with D perhaps TRBD2 (7 bases). The V end lost 9 bases, the J end lost 6 bases, and 23 bases lay between the germline ends. Looked up from germline, CDR1 is MNHNY and CDR2 is SVGAGI (reference sequence). This CDR3 comprises 15 residues. The CDR3 loop reads CASTIGGTTQKTQYF. The CDR3 DNA sequence: TGTGCCAGTACGATCGGGGGGACAACGCAAAAGACCCAGTACTTC.

The chain joins TRBV5-4 to TRBJ1-1, with a possible D match to TRBD1 (6 bases). The CDR3 is made up of 14 amino acids. Trimming removed 3 bases from V and 1 base from J, with 10 bases in between. Germline CDR1 and CDR2: SGHNT and YYREEE (reference sequence). The CDR3 reads CASSSGGPNTEAFF. DNA for the CDR3: TGTGCCAGCAGCTCGGGGGGCCCGAACACTGAAGCTTTCTTT.

The chain is built from TRBV4-2 and TRBJ2-7, with D tentatively TRBD1 (5 bases). V was cut by 0 bases and J by 3 bases, with 12 bases left in between. The CDR3 length is 15 residues. Per germline, CDR1 LGHNA and CDR2 YNFKEQ. CDR3 residues: CASSQEVQGNYEQYF. CDR3 DNA: TGTGCCAGCAGCCAAGAAGTTCAGGGTAACTACGAGCAGTACTTC.

The CDR3 reads CSVSAGGSSYEQYF. In DNA, the CDR3 is TGCAGCGTTTCGGCGGGAGGGAGCTCCTACGAGCAGTACTTC. This chain joins TRBV29-1 and TRBJ2-7, with TRBD2 matching 9 bases. Per germline, CDR1 SQVTM and CDR2 ANQGSEA. Unmatched junction bases numbered 5, after V lost 5 bases and J lost 0 bases. The CDR3 covers 14 residues.

V is TRBV9 and J is TRBJ2-6; no reliable D call. The CDR3 contains 19 residues. Trimming shortened V by 0 bases and J by 1 base, and 17 bases separated the two germline ends. Germline lookup yields CDR1 SGDLS and CDR2 YYNGEE. CDR3: CASSVAWLRQNSGANVLTF. The CDR3 nucleotides read TGTGCCAGCAGCGTAGCTTGGCTTCGCCAGAATTCTGGGGCCAACGTCCTGACTTTC.

The rearrangement links TRBV24-1 to TRBJ2-4, with a weak D call TRBD2 (6 bases). The V gene lost 4 bases and the J gene lost 6 bases, with 15 bases spanning the gap. Germline assignment: CDR1 KGHDR and CDR2 SFDVKD. The CDR3 is 15 amino acids. The CDR3 loop is CATSEPGVEANIQYF. The CDR3 coding sequence is TGTGCCACCAGTGAGCCGGGGGTCGAGGCAAACATTCAGTACTTC.

The V and J genes are TRBV28 and TRBJ1-6; the match to TRBD1 covers 8 bases. The J segment lost 0 bases and the V segment lost 3 bases, leaving 4 bases of the junction unmatched. Germline V lookup: CDR1 MDHEN, CDR2 SYDVKM. The CDR3 has 17 amino acids. The DNA of the CDR3 is TGTGCCAGCAGTTTCCCAGGGGGCGCCTCCTATAATTCACCCCTCCACTTT. Protein sequence: CASSFPGGASYNSPLHF.

V gene TRBV29-1 combines with J gene TRBJ2-3, with D possibly being TRBD1 (7 bases). Germline assignment: CDR1 SQVTM and CDR2 ANQGSEA. Trimming stripped 6 bases from V and 1 base from J, with 14 bases between. The CDR3 length is 14 residues. The CDR3 loop reads CSVDRRRGTDTQYF. The CDR3 DNA reads as TGCAGCGTGGACAGGAGGAGGGGCACAGATACGCAGTATTTT.

The chain employs TRBV4-1 and TRBJ2-4; 11 bases map to TRBD2. The V gene's germline CDR1 is MGHRA and CDR2 YSYEKL. CDR3 length: 21 residues. Trimming took 3 bases from V and 1 from J; bases not matched to a gene: 17. The CDR3 bases are TGCGCCAGCAGCCAGGAGGACTTTAGCGGGAGGGGTATTGTGGCCAAAAACATTCAGTACTTC. Its protein product is CASSQEDFSGRGIVAKNIQYF.

The chain is built from TRBV5-1 and TRBJ2-2; 9 positions match TRBD2. The CDR3 extends over 15 amino acids. Germline V gene data show CDR1 as SGHRS and CDR2 as YFSETQ. The V gene end was trimmed by 3 bases and the J gene end by 6 bases; junction bases not matched to a gene: 6. The CDR3 DNA reads TGCGCCAGCAGCTGGCTAGCGGGATTGTCCGGGGAGCTGTTTTTT. It yields the protein CASSWLAGLSGELFF.

The chain couples TRBV19 to TRBJ2-5, with a tentative D call TRBD1 (6 bases). The germline V gene encodes CDR1 LNHDA and CDR2 SQIVND (reference sequence). The CDR3 runs 13 residues. Trimming stripped 3 bases from V and 3 bases from J, with 8 bases between. Here the CDR3 reads CASSIGQKETQYF. The DNA for the CDR3 is TGTGCCAGTAGTATCGGACAGAAAGAGACCCAGTACTTC.

The chain couples TRBV9 to TRBJ2-7; 7 bases are a match to TRBD2. The CDR3 loop spans 15 amino acids. CDR1 SGDLS and CDR2 YYNGEE come from the germline V gene. V lost 0 bases, J lost 3 bases, and 6 bases stayed unmatched. The CDR3 DNA is TGTGCCAGCAGCGTAGGGCTAGCGGAACGCTACGAGCAGTACTTC. Its protein is CASSVGLAERYEQYF.

With regard to this clone: The junction differs from germline at one of its ends, possibly a read error. The chain is built from TRBV25-1 and TRBJ2-7, with 7 positions matching TRBD2. CDR1 and CDR2 (germline): MGHDK, SYGVNS. The CDR3 contains 12 residues. CDR3: CASSEGLGRGHF. The CDR3 bases are TGTGCCAGCAGTGAAGGACTAGGGAGAGGGCACTTC.

The V and J genes are TRBV7-9 and TRBJ1-5; 8 bases are shared with TRBD1. The CDR3 loop spans 16 amino acids. V lost 6 bases to trimming and J lost 5 bases; unmatched junction nucleotides: 12. Germline CDR1 SEHNR, CDR2 FQNEAQ (reference sequence). The CDR3 region has the DNA TGTGCCAGCAGTTCATTTGGGCAGGGGGCCGATCAGCCCCAGCATTTT. Translating it yields CASSSFGQGADQPQHF.

Only one count was recorded for this clone. The genes are TRBV28 and TRBJ2-7; 10 bases are a match to TRBD1. Germline V gene sequence: CDR1 MDHEN, CDR2 SYDVKM. Germline trimming cut 6 bases from V and 0 bases from J; bases unmatched to any gene: 8. This CDR3 has 16 amino acids. CDR3 protein: CASRPGQGSSSYEQYF. DNA for the CDR3: TGTGCCAGCAGGCCGGGACAGGGGTCATCCTCCTACGAGCAGTACTTC.

This chain links TRBV30 with TRBJ2-7; the D gene is possibly TRBD1 (5 bases). There are 13 residues in the CDR3. V was pared by 0 bases and J by 6 bases, with 12 bases between. CDR1 is GTSNPN and CDR2 is SVGIG in the germline V gene (reference sequence). The CDR3 loop reads CAWSVQDSLEQYF. DNA of the CDR3: TGTGCCTGGAGTGTTCAAGACAGTCTCGAGCAGTACTTC.